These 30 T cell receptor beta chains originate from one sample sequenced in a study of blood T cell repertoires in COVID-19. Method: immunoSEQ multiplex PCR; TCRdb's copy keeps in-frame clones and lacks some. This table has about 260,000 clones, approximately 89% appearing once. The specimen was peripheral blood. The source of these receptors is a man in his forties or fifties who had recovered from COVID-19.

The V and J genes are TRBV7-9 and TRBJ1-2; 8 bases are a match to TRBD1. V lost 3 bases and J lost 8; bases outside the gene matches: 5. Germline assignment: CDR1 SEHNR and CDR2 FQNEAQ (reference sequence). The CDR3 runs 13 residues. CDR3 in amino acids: CASSLDRAKGYTF. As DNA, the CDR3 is TGTGCCAGCAGCTTGGACAGGGCCAAAGGCTACACCTTC.

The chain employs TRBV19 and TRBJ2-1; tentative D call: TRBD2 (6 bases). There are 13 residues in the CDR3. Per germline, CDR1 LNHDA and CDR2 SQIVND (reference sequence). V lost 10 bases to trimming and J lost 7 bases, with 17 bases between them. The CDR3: CATTTGGRNEQFF. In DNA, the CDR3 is TGTGCCACCACCACCGGAGGGAGAAATGAGCAGTTCTTC.

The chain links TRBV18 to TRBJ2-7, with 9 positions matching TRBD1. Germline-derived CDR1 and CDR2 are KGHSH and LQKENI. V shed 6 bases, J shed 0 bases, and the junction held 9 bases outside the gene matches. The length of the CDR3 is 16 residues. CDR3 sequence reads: CASSPTGTGISYEQYF. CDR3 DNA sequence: TGTGCCAGCTCTCCAACCGGGACAGGGATCTCCTACGAGCAGTACTTC.

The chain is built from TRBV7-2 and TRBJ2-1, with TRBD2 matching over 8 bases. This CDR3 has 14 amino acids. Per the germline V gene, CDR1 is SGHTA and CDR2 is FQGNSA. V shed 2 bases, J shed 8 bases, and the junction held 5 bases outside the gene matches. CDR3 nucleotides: TGTGCCAGCAGCTTAAAGCGGGGGAGGTATGAGCAGTTCTTC. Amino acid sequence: CASSLKRGRYEQFF.

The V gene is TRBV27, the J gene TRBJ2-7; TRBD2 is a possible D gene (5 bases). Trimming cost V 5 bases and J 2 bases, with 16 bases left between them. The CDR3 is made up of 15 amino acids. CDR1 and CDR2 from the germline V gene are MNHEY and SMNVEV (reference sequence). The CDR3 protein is CASSTARLTPYEQYF. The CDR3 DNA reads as TGTGCCAGCAGTACGGCTAGACTAACTCCCTACGAGCAGTACTTC.

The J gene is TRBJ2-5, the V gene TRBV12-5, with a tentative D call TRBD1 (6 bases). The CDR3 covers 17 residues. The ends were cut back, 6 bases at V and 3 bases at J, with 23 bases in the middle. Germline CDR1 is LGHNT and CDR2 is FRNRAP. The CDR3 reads CASGPQTTGYRKETQYF. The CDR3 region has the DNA TGTGCTAGTGGCCCACAGACGACAGGATATAGGAAAGAGACCCAGTACTTC.

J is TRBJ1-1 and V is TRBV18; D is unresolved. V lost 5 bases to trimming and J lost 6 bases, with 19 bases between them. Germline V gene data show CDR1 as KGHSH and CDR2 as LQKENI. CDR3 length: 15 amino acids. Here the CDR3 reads CASSIGQRGGPEAFF. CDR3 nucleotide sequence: TGTGCCAGCTCAATCGGGCAACGGGGAGGCCCTGAAGCTTTCTTT.

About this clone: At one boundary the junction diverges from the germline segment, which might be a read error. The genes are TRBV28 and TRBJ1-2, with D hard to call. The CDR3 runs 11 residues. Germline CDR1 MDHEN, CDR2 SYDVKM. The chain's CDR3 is CASGFRDTPSF. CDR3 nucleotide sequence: TGTGCCAGCGGTTTCCGAGACACCCCTTCCTTC.

Written as DNA, the CDR3 is TGTGCCAGCAGCACAGTCAGGTCTGGGGCCAACGTCCTGACTTTC. Translating gives CASSTVRSGANVLTF. The J gene is TRBJ2-6, the V gene TRBV5-4; no clear D. This CDR3 has 15 residues. Germline CDR1 and CDR2: SGHNT and YYREEE (reference sequence). The germline V and J ends were trimmed by 4 bases and 1 base, with 9 bases remaining between them.

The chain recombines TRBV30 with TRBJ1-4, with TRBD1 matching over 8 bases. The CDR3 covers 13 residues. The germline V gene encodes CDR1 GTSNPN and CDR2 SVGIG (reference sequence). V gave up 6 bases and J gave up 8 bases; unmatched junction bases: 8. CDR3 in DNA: TGTGCCTGCCAAACAGGGGGGGTCGAAAAACTGTTTTTT. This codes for CACQTGGVEKLFF.

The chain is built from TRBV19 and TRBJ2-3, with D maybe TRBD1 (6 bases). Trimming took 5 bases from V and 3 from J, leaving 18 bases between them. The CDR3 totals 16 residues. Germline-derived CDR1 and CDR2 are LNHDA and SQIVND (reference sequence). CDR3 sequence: CASSPGTPTRTDTQYF. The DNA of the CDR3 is TGTGCCAGTAGTCCTGGGACACCTACACGAACAGATACGCAGTATTTT.

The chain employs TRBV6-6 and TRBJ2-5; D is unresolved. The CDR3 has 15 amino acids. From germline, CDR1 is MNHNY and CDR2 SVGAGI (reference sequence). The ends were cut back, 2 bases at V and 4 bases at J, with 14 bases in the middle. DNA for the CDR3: TGTGCCAGCAGTTACGCCTCGAGGATGCGAGAGACCCAGTACTTC. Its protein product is CASSYASRMRETQYF.

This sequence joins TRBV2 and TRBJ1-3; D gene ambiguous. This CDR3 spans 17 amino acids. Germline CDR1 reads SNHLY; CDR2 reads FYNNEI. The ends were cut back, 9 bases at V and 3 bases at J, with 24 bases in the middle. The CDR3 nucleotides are TGTGCCAGTCGCCGGGGTCTCTCGGAGGTTCTTGGAAACACCATATATTTT. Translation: CASRRGLSEVLGNTIYF.

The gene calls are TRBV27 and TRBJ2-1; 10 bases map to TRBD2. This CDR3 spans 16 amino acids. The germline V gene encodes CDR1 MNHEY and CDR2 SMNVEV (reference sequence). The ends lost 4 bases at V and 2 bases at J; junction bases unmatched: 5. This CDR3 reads CASSSLSGRTYNEQFF. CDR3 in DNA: TGTGCCAGCAGTTCCCTTAGCGGGAGGACCTACAATGAGCAGTTCTTC.

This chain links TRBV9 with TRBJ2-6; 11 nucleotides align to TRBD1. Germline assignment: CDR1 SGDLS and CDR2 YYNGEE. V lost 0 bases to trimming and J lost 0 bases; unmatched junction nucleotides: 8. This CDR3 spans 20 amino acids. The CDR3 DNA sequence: TGTGCCAGCAGCGTAGGAGTAATGGGACAGGGGGTCTCTGGGGCCAACGTCCTGACTTTC. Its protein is CASSVGVMGQGVSGANVLTF.

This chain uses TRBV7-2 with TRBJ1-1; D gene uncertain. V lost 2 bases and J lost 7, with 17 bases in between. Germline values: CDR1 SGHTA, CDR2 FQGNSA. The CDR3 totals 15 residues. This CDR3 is CASSLIRLRFSEAFF. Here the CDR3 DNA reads TGTGCCAGCAGCTTAATCAGGCTGCGCTTTAGTGAAGCTTTCTTT.

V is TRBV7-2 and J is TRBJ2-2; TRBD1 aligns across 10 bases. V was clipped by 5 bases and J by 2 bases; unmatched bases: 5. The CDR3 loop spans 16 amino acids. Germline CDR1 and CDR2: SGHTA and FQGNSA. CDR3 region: CASSPRDRGNTGELFF. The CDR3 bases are TGTGCCAGCAGCCCCCGGGACAGGGGAAACACCGGGGAGCTGTTTTTT.

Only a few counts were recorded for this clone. The CDR3 spells CASSRGLLSSGNTIYF. The CDR3 DNA sequence: TGTGCCAGTAGTAGGGGCCTCCTCAGCTCTGGAAACACCATATATTTT. This chain uses TRBV19 with TRBJ1-3; D is perhaps TRBD1 (5 bases). The CDR3 runs to 16 residues. The V gene lost 4 bases and the J gene lost 0 bases, with 13 bases spanning the gap. Germline V lookup: CDR1 LNHDA, CDR2 SQIVND (reference sequence).

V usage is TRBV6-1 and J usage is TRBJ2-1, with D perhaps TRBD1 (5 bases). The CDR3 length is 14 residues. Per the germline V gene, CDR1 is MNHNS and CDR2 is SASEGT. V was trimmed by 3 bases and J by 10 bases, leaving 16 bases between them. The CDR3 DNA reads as TGTGCCAGCAGTGATGGTTCTACGTGGGGCGAGCAGTTCTTC. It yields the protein CASSDGSTWGEQFF.

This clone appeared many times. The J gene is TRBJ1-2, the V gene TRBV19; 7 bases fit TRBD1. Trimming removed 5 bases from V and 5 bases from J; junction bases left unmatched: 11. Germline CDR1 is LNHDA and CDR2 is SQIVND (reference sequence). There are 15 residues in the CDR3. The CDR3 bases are TGTGCCAGTAGTCCTACTGGGACAGATAGTTATGGCTACACCTTC. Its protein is CASSPTGTDSYGYTF.

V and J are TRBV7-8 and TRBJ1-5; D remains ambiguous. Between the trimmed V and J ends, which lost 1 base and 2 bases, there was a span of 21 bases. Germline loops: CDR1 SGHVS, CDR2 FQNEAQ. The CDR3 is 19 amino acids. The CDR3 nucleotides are TGTGCCAGCAGCTTAGTGTCGACAACAATGGGTGTGGGCAATCAGCCCCAGCATTTT. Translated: CASSLVSTTMGVGNQPQHF.

In DNA, the CDR3 is TGTGCCAGTAGTCCATCCAGGGGATTCGGGGGCTACACCTTC. It encodes CASSPSRGFGGYTF. The chain carries TRBV19 and TRBJ1-2; the D gene is possibly TRBD1 (6 bases). The CDR3 runs to 14 residues. V gave up 5 bases and J gave up 8 bases, with 18 bases separating them. Germline V gives CDR1 LNHDA, CDR2 SQIVND (reference sequence).

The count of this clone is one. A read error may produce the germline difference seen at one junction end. CDR3 DNA: TGTGCCAGCAGCCCAAGACAGGGCCTCGCCTATCGCTACACCTTC. Residues: CASSPRQGLAYRYTF. The rearrangement uses TRBV13 and TRBJ1-2; the match to TRBD1 covers 7 bases. This CDR3 is built from 15 residues. The germline V gene encodes CDR1 PRHDT and CDR2 FYEKMQ (reference sequence).

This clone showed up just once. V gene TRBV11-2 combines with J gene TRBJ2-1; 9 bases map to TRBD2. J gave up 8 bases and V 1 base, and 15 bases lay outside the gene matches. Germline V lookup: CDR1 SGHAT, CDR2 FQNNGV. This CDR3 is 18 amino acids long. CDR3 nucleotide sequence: TGTGCCAGCAGCTTAGTCGGGGGACTAGCAACTACAAGCGATGAGCAGTTCTTC. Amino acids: CASSLVGGLATTSDEQFF.

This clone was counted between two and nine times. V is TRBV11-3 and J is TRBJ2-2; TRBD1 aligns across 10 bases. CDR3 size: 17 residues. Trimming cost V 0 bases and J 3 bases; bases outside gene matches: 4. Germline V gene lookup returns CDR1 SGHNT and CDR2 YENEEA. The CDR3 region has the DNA TGTGCCAGCAGCTTAGAGGGACAGGGGTCTTACACCGGGGAGCTGTTTTTT. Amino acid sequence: CASSLEGQGSYTGELFF.

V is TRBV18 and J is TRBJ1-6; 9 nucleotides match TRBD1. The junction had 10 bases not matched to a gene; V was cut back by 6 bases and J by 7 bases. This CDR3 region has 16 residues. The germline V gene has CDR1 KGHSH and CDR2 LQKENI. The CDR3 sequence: CASSRAGTGTNSPLHF. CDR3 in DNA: TGTGCCAGCTCTCGGGCCGGGACAGGGACAAATTCACCCCTCCACTTT.

CDR3 DNA: TGCAGCGTCACCCCTGTCAGGGTCTTGAAGTCTGAAGCTTTCTTT. Amino acids: CSVTPVRVLKSEAFF. The chain joins TRBV29-1 to TRBJ1-1, with a weak D call TRBD1 (5 bases). V lost 6 bases and J 6 bases, leaving 23 bases between the germline ends. The CDR3 loop spans 15 amino acids. Per germline, CDR1 SQVTM and CDR2 ANQGSEA.

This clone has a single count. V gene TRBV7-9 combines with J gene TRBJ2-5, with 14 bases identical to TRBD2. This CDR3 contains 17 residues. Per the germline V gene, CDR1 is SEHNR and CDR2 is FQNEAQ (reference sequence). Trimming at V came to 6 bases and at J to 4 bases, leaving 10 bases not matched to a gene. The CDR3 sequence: CASRTGLAGGVVETQYF. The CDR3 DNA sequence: TGTGCCAGCAGGACAGGACTAGCGGGAGGAGTAGTAGAGACCCAGTACTTC. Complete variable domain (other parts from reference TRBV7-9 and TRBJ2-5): DTGVSQNPRHKITKRGQNVTFRCDPISEHNRLYWYRQTLGQGPEFLTYFQNEAQLEKSRLLSDRFSAERPKGSFSTLEIQRTEQGDSAMYLCASRTGLAGGVVETQYFGPGTRLLVL.

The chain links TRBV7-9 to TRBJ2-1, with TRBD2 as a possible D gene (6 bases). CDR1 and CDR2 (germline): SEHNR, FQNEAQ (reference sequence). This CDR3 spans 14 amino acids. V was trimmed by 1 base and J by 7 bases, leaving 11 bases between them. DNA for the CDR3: TGTGCCAGCAGCTTAGAGACCGGAGGGAATGAGCAGTTCTTC. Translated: CASSLETGGNEQFF.

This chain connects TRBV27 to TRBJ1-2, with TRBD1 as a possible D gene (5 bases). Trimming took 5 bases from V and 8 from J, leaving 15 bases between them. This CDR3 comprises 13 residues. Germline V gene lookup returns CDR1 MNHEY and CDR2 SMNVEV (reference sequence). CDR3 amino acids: CASSGTAGGGYTF. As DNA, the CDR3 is TGTGCCAGCAGTGGGACGGCTGGAGGGGGCTACACCTTC.